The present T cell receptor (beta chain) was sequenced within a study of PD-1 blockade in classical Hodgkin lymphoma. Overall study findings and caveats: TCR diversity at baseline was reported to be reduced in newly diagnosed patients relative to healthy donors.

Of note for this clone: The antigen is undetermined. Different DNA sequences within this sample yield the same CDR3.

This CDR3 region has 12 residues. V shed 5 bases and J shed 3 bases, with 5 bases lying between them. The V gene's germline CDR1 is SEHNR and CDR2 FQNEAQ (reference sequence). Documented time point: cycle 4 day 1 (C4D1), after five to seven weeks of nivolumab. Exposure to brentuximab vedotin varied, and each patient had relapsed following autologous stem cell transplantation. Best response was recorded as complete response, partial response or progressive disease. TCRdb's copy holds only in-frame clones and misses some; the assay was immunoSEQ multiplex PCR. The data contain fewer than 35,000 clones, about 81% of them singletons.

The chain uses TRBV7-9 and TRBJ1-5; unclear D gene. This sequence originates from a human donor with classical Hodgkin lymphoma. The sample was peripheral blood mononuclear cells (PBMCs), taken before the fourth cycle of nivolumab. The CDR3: CASSRDNQPQHF. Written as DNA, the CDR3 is TGTGCCAGCAGCCGTGACAATCAGCCCCAGCATTTT.